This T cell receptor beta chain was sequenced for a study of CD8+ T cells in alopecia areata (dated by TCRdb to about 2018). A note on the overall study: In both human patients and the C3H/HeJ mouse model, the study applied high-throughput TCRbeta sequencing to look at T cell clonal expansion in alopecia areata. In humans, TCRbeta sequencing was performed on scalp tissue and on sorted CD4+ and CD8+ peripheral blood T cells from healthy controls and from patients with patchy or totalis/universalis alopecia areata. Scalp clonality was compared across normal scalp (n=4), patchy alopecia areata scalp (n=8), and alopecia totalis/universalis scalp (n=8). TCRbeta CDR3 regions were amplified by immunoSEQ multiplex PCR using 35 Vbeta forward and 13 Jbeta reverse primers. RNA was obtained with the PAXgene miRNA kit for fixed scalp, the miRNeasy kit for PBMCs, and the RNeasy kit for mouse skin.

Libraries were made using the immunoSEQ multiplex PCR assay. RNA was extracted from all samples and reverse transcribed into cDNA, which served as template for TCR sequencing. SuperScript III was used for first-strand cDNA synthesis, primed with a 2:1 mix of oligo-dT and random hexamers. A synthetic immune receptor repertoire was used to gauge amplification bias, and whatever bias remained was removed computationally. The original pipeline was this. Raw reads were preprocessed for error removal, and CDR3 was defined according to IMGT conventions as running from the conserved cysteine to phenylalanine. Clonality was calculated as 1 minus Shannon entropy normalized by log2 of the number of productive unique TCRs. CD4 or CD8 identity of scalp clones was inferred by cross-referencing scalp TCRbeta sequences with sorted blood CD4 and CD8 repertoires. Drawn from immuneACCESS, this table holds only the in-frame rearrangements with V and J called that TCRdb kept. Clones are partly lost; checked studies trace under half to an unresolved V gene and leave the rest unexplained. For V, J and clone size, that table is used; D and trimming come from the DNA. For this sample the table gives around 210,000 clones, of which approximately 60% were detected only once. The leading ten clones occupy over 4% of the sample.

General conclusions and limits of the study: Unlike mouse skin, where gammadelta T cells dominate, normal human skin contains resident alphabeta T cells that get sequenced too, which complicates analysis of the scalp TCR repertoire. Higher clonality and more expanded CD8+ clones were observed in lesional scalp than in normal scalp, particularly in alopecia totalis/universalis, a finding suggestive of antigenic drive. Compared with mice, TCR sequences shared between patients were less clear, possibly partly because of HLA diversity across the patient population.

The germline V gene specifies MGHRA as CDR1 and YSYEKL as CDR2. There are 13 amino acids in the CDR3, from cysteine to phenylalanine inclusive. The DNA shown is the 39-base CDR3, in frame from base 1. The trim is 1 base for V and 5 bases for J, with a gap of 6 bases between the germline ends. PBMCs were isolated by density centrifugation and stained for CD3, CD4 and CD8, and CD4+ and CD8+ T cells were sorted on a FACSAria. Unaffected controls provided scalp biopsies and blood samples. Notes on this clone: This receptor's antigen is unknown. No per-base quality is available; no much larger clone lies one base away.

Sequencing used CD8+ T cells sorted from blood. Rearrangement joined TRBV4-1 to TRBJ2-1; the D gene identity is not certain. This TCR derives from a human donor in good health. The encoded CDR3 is CASSQAPDNEQFF. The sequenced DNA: TGCGCCAGCAGCCAAGCCCCAGACAATGAGCAGTTCTTC.